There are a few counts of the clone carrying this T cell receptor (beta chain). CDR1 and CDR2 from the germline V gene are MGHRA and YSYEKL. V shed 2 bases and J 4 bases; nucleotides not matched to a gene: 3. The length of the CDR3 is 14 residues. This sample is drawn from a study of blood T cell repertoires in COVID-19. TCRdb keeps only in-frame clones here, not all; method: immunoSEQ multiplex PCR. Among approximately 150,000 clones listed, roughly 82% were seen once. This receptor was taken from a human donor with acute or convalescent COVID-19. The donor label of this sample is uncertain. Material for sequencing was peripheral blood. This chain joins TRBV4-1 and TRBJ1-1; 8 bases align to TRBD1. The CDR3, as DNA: TGCGCCAGCAGCCAACCCACAGGGGGCACTGAAGCTTTCTTT. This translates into CASSQPTGGTEAFF.